Many counts were recorded for the clone carrying this T cell receptor beta chain. The data derive from a study of T cells in Graves' hyperthyroidism and ophthalmopathy. Trimming took 5 bases from V and 5 from J, leaving 16 bases between them. The germline V gene encodes CDR1 SEHNR and CDR2 FQNEAQ (reference sequence). This CDR3 has 14 residues. The source material, RNA transcripts, was used to amplify TCR beta CDR3 regions. First-round RT-PCR of the TCR CDR3 relied on the HTBI primer set. TCRdb analysed the multiplex PCR reads with MiXCR anew, one entry per CDR3 protein. This table has some 400,000 distinct CDR3 sequences, approximately 13% appearing once. Uncontrolled infection, other autoimmune disease, pregnancy or lactation disqualified patients from enrolment.

The chain has TRBV7-9 and TRBJ2-7; D may be TRBD2 (5 bases). Specimen: blood. The receptor was derived from a woman aged 60-75 years with Graves' hyperthyroidism. CDR3 nucleotides: TGTGCCAGCAGCGAAAGCGGCCCCGGCCACGAGCAGTACTTC. Its protein product is CASSESGPGHEQYF.